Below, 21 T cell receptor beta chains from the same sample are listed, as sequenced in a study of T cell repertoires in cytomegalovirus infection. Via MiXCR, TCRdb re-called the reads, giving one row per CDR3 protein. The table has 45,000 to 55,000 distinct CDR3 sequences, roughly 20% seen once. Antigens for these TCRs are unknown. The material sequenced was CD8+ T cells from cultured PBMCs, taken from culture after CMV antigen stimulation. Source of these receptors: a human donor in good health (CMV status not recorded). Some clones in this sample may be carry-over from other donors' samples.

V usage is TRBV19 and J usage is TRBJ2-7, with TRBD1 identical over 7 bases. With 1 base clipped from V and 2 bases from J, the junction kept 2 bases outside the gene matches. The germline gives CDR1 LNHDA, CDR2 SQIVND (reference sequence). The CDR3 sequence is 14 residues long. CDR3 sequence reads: CASSIGTGAYEQYF. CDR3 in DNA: TGTGCCAGTAGTATAGGGACAGGAGCCTACGAGCAGTACTTC.

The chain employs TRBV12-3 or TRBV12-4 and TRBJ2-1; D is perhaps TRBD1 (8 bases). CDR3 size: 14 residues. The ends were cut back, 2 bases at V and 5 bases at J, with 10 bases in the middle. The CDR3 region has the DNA TGTGCCAGCAGTTTAACAGGGGGGGACAATGAGCAGTTCTTC. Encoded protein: CASSLTGGDNEQFF.

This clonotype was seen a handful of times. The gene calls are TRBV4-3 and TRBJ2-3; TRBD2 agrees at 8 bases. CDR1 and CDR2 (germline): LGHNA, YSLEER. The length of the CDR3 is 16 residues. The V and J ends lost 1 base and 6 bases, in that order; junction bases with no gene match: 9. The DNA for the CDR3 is TGCGCCAGCAGCCAAGGTCGCGGGGGGCCGGGGGATACGCAGTATTTT. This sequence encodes CASSQGRGGPGDTQYF.

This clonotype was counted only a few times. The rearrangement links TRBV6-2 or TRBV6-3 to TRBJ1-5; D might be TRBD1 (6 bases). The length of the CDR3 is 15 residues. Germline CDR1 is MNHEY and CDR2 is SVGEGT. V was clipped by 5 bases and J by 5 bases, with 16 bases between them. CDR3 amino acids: CASSPWGRVDQPQHF. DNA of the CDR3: TGTGCCAGCAGTCCGTGGGGGCGCGTGGATCAGCCCCAGCATTTT.

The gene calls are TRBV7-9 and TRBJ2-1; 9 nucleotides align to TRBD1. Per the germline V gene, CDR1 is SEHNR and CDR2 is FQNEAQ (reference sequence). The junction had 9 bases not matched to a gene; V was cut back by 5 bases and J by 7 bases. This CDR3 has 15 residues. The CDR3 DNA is TGTGCCAGCAGCGCTCCGGGACAGGGCTTGAATGAGCAGTTCTTC. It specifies CASSAPGQGLNEQFF.

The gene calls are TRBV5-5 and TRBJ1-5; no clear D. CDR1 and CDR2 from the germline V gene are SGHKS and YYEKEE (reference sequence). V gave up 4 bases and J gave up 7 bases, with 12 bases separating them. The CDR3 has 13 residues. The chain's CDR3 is CASSPDGVQPQHF. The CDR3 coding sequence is TGTGCCAGCAGCCCAGATGGGGTCCAGCCCCAGCATTTT.

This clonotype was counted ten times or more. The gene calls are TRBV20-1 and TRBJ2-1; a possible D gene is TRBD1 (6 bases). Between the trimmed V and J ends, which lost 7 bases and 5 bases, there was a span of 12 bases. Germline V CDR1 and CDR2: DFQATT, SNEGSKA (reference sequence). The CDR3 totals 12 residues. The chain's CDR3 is CSEGQWNNEQFF. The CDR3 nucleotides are TGCAGTGAAGGACAGTGGAACAATGAGCAGTTCTTC.

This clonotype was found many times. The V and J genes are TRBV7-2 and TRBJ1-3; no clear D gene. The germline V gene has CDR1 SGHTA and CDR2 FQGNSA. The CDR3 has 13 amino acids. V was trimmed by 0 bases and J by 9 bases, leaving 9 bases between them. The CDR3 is CASSLAPVGTIYF. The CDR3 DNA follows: TGTGCCAGCAGCTTAGCCCCTGTGGGCACCATATATTTT.

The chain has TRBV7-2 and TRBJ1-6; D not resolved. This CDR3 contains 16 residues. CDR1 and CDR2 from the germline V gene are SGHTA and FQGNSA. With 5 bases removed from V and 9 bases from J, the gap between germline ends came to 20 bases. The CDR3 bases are TGTGCCAGCAGCCAACGGGCCTCCCGGATGGGTTCACCCCTCCACTTT. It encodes CASSQRASRMGSPLHF.

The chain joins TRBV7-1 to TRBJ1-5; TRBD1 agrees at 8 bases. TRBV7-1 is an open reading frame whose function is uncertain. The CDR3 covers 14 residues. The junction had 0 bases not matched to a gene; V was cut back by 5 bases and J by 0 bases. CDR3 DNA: TGTGCCAGCAGCACAGGGGGTAGCAATCAGCCCCAGCATTTT. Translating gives CASSTGGSNQPQHF.

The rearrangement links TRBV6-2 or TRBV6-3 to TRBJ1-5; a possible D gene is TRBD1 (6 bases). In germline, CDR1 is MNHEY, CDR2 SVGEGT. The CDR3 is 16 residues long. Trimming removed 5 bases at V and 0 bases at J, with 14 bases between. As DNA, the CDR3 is TGTGCCAGCAGTCCGCAGGGGTCCCCTAGCAATCAGCCCCAGCATTTT. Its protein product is CASSPQGSPSNQPQHF.

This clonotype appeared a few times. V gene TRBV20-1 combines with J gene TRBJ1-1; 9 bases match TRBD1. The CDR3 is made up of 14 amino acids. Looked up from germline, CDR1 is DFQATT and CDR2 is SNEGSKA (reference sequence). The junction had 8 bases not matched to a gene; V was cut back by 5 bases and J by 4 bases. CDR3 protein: CSASPDRGATEAFF. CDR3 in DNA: TGCAGTGCTTCTCCGGACAGGGGAGCCACTGAAGCTTTCTTT.

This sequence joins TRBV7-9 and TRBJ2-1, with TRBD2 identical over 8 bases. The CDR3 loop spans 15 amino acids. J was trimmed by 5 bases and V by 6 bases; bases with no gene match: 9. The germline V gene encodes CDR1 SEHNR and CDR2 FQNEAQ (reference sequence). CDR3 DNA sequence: TGTGCCAGCAGTTCCCCCGGGACTAGAGACAATGAGCAGTTCTTC. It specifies CASSSPGTRDNEQFF. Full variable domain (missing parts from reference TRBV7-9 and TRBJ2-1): DTGVSQNPRHKITKRGQNVTFRCDPISEHNRLYWYRQTLGQGPEFLTYFQNEAQLEKSRLLSDRFSAERPKGSFSTLEIQRTEQGDSAMYLCASSSPGTRDNEQFFGPGTRLTVL.

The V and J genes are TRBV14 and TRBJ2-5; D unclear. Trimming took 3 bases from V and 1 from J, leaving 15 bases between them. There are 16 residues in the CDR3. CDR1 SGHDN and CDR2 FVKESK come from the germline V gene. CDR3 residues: CASSHKPYARQETQYF. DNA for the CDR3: TGTGCCAGCAGCCACAAGCCGTATGCCCGCCAAGAGACCCAGTACTTC.

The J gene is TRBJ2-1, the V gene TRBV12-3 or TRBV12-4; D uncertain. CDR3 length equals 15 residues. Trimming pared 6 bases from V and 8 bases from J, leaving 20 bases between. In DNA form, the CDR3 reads TGTGCCAGCAGCCGCCCGACGTGGATCACGGATGAGCAGTTCTTC. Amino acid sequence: CASSRPTWITDEQFF.

The CDR3 DNA reads TGTGCCAGCAGTAGACGGGCGCAGGGGGGAAACACCATATATTTT. Translation: CASSRRAQGGNTIYF. The chain links TRBV12-3 or TRBV12-4 to TRBJ1-3; D might be TRBD1 (6 bases). Trimming left V 5 bases short and J 4 bases short, with 15 bases between. The CDR3 runs to 15 residues.

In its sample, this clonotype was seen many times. The CDR3 region has the DNA TGTGCCAGCAGTTACCTTGGGCTTGAGCAGTTCTTC. Translation gives CASSYLGLEQFF. The J gene is TRBJ2-1, the V gene TRBV6-2 or TRBV6-3; D unresolved. Trimming shortened V by 2 bases and J by 9 bases, and 8 bases separated the two germline ends. CDR1 MNHEY and CDR2 SVGEGT come from the germline V gene. The CDR3 is made up of 12 amino acids.

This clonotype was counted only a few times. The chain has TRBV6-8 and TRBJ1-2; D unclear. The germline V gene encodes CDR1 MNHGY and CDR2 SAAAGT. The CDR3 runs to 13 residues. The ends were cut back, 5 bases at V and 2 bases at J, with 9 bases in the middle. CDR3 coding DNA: TGTGCCAGCAGTCCTCATTGGAACTATGGCTACACCTTC. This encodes CASSPHWNYGYTF.

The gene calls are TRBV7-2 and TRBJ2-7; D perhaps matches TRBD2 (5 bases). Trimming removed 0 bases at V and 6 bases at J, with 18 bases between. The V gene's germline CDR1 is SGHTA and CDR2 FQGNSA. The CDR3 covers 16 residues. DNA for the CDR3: TGTGCCAGCAGCTTAGCGCTCGAGCGGCAACATGGCGAGCAGTACTTC. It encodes CASSLALERQHGEQYF.

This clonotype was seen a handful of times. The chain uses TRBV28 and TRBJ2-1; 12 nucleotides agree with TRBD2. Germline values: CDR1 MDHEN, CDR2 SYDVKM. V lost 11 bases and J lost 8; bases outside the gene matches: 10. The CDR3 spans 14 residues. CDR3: CAATSGSLLDEQFF. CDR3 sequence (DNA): TGTGCCGCGACTAGCGGGAGTCTTCTCGATGAGCAGTTCTTC.

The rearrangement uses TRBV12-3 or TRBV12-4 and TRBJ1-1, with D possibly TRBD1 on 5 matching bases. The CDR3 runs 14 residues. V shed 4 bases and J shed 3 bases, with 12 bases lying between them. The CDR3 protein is CASSSIGVHTEAFF. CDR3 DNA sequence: TGTGCCAGCAGTTCAATAGGGGTTCACACTGAAGCTTTCTTT.